This entry lists 27 T cell receptor beta chains sequenced from one sample in a study of blood T cell repertoires in COVID-19. TCRdb keeps only in-frame clones here, not all; method: immunoSEQ multiplex PCR. Counted here are around 400,000 clones, about 89% occurring once; the ten biggest clones make up about 2.3%. Sequencing input: peripheral blood. These receptors all come from a woman aged 55-69 years with COVID-19, enrolled during active disease.

This clone has only one observation. Other DNA sequences in this sample translate to the same CDR3. The rearrangement joins TRBV18 to TRBJ1-2, with TRBD1 as a possible D gene (6 bases). Trimming removed 2 bases from V and 8 bases from J, with 12 bases in between. The CDR3 runs to 13 residues. Germline V CDR1 and CDR2: KGHSH, LQKENI. The CDR3 nucleotides are TGTGCCAGCTCACCAGGGGGGGCGCACGGCTACACCTTC. Amino acid sequence: CASSPGGAHGYTF.

The rearrangement links TRBV5-1 to TRBJ1-1; D is unresolved. The germline gives CDR1 SGHRS, CDR2 YFSETQ. Trimming stripped 6 bases from V and 1 base from J, with 13 bases between. CDR3 length equals 14 residues. As DNA, the CDR3 is TGCGCCAGCACATTATCAAACGGGAACACTGAAGCTTTCTTT. Protein sequence: CASTLSNGNTEAFF.

The sample holds one count of this clone. V gene TRBV27 combines with J gene TRBJ1-5; D ambiguous. This CDR3 is 16 amino acids long. Trimming took 5 bases from V and 0 from J, leaving 14 bases between them. Germline CDR1 MNHEY, CDR2 SMNVEV (reference sequence). CDR3 coding DNA: TGTGCCAGCAGTCCACCGGGGAGAGGTAGCAATCAGCCCCAGCATTTT. Translated: CASSPPGRGSNQPQHF.

The rearrangement joins TRBV5-1 to TRBJ2-7, with 9 bases matching TRBD1. Germline V gene data show CDR1 as SGHRS and CDR2 as YFSETQ. The junction had 8 bases not matched to a gene; V was cut back by 4 bases and J by 6 bases. This CDR3 is built from 14 residues. CDR3 bases: TGCGCCAGCAGCCCATCAGGACAGGGGACCGAGCAGTACTTC. Its translation: CASSPSGQGTEQYF.

In DNA form, the CDR3 reads TGTGCCAGCAGCTTAGATCCTTACAATGAGCAGTTCTTC. This sequence encodes CASSLDPYNEQFF. This sequence joins TRBV11-3 and TRBJ2-1, with no clear D. This CDR3 region has 13 residues. V was shortened by 0 bases and J by 4 bases, with 4 bases between the two germline ends. Germline values: CDR1 SGHNT, CDR2 YENEEA.

V usage is TRBV2 and J usage is TRBJ1-2, with 9 positions matching TRBD1. After removal of 6 bases from V and 4 bases from J, the junction contained 3 bases not matched to a gene. Per the germline V gene, CDR1 is SNHLY and CDR2 is FYNNEI. The CDR3 runs 13 residues. CDR3 sequence (DNA): TGTGCCAGCAGGCCGGACAGGGGCTATGGCTACACCTTC. Its translation: CASRPDRGYGYTF.

The chain has TRBV5-6 and TRBJ2-7, with TRBD1 as a possible D gene (6 bases). The germline CDR1 and CDR2 sequences are SGHDT and YYEEEE. Trimming removed 2 bases from V and 5 bases from J, with 11 bases in between. The CDR3 contains 13 residues. The DNA of the CDR3 is TGTGCCAGCAGCTTAGGGGGTGGCGACGAGCAGTACTTC. This sequence encodes CASSLGGGDEQYF.

V and J are TRBV4-1 and TRBJ1-2; D possibly corresponds to TRBD1 (6 bases). The V gene lost 0 bases and the J gene lost 14 bases, with 22 bases spanning the gap. Germline-derived CDR1 and CDR2 are MGHRA and YSYEKL. This CDR3 has 15 residues. The CDR3 reads CASSQEWGRDKLGTF. The CDR3 bases are TGCGCCAGCAGCCAAGAGTGGGGACGGGACAAACTTGGAACCTTC.

The chain is built from TRBV5-8 and TRBJ1-2, with a possible D match to TRBD1 (5 bases). V was cut by 4 bases and J by 2 bases, with 9 bases left in between. CDR1 and CDR2 from the germline V gene are SGHTS and YDEGEE. CDR3 length equals 13 residues. CDR3 residues: CASSQGRNYGYTF. Written as DNA, the CDR3 is TGTGCCAGCAGCCAGGGCCGAAACTATGGCTACACCTTC. Full variable domain (rest looked up from reference TRBV5-8 and TRBJ1-2): EAGVTQSPTHLIKTRGQQATLRCSPISGHTSVYWYQQALGLGLQFLLWYDEGEERNRGNFPPRFSGRQFPNYSSELNVNALELEDSALYLCASSQGRNYGYTFGSGTRLTVV.

The CDR3 here is CATSIPTIRYGYTF. As DNA, the CDR3 is TGTGCCACCAGCATTCCGACAATCCGCTATGGCTACACCTTC. The chain couples TRBV15 to TRBJ1-2; no clear D. The V end was cut by 4 bases, the J end by 4 bases, with 13 bases between. CDR1 LNHNV and CDR2 YYDKDF come from the germline V gene (reference sequence). The CDR3 runs to 14 residues.

The J gene is TRBJ1-2, the V gene TRBV28, with a weak D call TRBD1 (6 bases). Per germline, CDR1 MDHEN and CDR2 SYDVKM. V was trimmed by 4 bases and J by 3 bases, leaving 15 bases between them. CDR3 length: 15 amino acids. DNA of the CDR3: TGTGCCAGCAGTTCGCCGGGAACAGGGTACTATGGCTACACCTTC. Protein sequence: CASSSPGTGYYGYTF.

This clone is a singleton in its sample. The V and J genes are TRBV5-8 and TRBJ2-3, with 11 bases that match TRBD1. The germline CDR1 and CDR2 sequences are SGHTS and YDEGEE. V shed 4 bases and J 6 bases; nucleotides not matched to a gene: 7. The CDR3 is made up of 15 amino acids. This CDR3 reads CASSRGQGGRDTQYF. CDR3 sequence (DNA): TGTGCCAGCAGCCGGGGACAGGGGGGTAGGGATACGCAGTATTTT. The variable domain in full, completed from reference TRBV5-8 and TRBJ2-3, reads EAGVTQSPTHLIKTRGQQATLRCSPISGHTSVYWYQQALGLGLQFLLWYDEGEERNRGNFPPRFSGRQFPNYSSELNVNALELEDSALYLCASSRGQGGRDTQYFGPGTRLTVL.

The V call is TRBV9, the J call TRBJ1-1, with a possible D match to TRBD1 (6 bases). V dropped 3 bases and J dropped 3 bases, with 12 bases sitting between them. The CDR3 extends over 14 amino acids. CDR1 is SGDLS, CDR2 YYNGEE, per germline. This chain's CDR3 is CASSGGRTDTEAFF. The CDR3 nucleotides read TGTGCCAGCAGCGGTGGACGGACAGACACTGAAGCTTTCTTT.

J is TRBJ1-2 and V is TRBV12-3 or TRBV12-4, with TRBD1 as a possible D gene (5 bases). The length of the CDR3 is 13 residues. V dropped 5 bases and J dropped 4 bases, with 11 bases sitting between them. The CDR3 sequence is CASSSVGGYGYTF. In DNA form, the CDR3 reads TGTGCCAGCAGTAGTGTCGGGGGCTATGGCTACACCTTC.

V is TRBV6-4 and J is TRBJ1-3, with D maybe TRBD1 (6 bases). This CDR3 has 15 amino acids. V lost 7 bases and J lost 2, with 15 bases in between. Germline V gives CDR1 MRHNA, CDR2 SNTAGT. CDR3 sequence: CASITPQGPGNTIYF. The DNA for the CDR3 is TGTGCCAGCATCACTCCACAGGGCCCTGGAAACACCATATATTTT.

The chain uses TRBV7-9 and TRBJ1-6, with TRBD1 matching over 12 bases. After removal of 3 bases from V and 6 bases from J, the junction contained 6 bases not matched to a gene. CDR3 length: 17 residues. Germline V lookup: CDR1 SEHNR, CDR2 FQNEAQ (reference sequence). The CDR3 DNA is TGTGCCAGCAGCTTTGCCCGGGACAGGGGGCCTAATTCACCCCTCCACTTT. Translated: CASSFARDRGPNSPLHF.

The rearrangement uses TRBV21-1 and TRBJ2-6; TRBD2, the table's D call, lacks a check against the DNA. TRBV21-1 is listed as a pseudogene. This CDR3 region has 16 residues. For the CDR3, the DNA is TGTGCCAGCAGCAAACCGGCGGGTACTGGGGCCAACGTCCTGACTTTC. Translating gives CASSKPAGTGANVLTF.

The chain links TRBV19 to TRBJ1-1; D gene ambiguous. Per germline, CDR1 LNHDA and CDR2 SQIVND (reference sequence). The CDR3 has 14 amino acids. Trimming left V 1 base short and J 1 base short, with 7 bases between. The CDR3 nucleotides read TGTGCCAGTAGTATAGGACTTTCGAACACTGAAGCTTTCTTT. It codes for CASSIGLSNTEAFF.

The V gene is TRBV7-8, the J gene TRBJ2-5, with D maybe TRBD2 (5 bases). The length of the CDR3 is 15 residues. CDR1 and CDR2 (germline): SGHVS, FQNEAQ. V was cut by 1 base and J by 1 base, with 10 bases left in between. The CDR3, as DNA: TGTGCCAGCAGCTTAGGGACTCTCCTCCAAGAGACCCAGTACTTC. It is translated as CASSLGTLLQETQYF. Variable domain in full (rest from reference TRBV7-8 and TRBJ2-5): GAGVSQSPRYKVAKRGQDVALRCDPISGHVSLFWYQQALGQGPEFLTYFQNEAQLDKSGLPSDRFFAERPEGSVSTLKIQRTQQEDSAVYLCASSLGTLLQETQYFGPGTRLLVL.

The chain uses TRBV2 and TRBJ1-1, with D possibly matching TRBD1 (6 bases). The length of the CDR3 is 15 residues. Germline V gene data show CDR1 as SNHLY and CDR2 as FYNNEI. V lost 2 bases to trimming and J lost 6 bases, with 16 bases between them. Written as DNA, the CDR3 is TGTGCCAGCAGTGAACCACCAGGGGTTACGGCTGAAGCTTTCTTT. Translation: CASSEPPGVTAEAFF.

This clone has a single count. This rearrangement joins TRBV19 to TRBJ2-2, with TRBD1 identical over 9 bases. The CDR3 consists of 16 residues. Germline V gene sequence: CDR1 LNHDA, CDR2 SQIVND (reference sequence). Trimming removed 5 bases from V and 6 bases from J; junction bases left unmatched: 10. CDR3 region: CASSPSDRGRAGELFF. CDR3 DNA sequence: TGTGCCAGTAGTCCGTCGGACAGGGGAAGGGCCGGGGAGCTGTTTTTT.

V usage is TRBV29-1 and J usage is TRBJ1-2; TRBD1 might be the D (6 bases). This CDR3 comprises 14 residues. Germline CDR1 and CDR2: SQVTM and ANQGSEA. The germline V and J ends were trimmed by 8 bases and 4 bases, with 20 bases remaining between them. In nucleotides, the CDR3 is TGCAGCCACATCGGGGGGCCGGAGGGCTATGGCTACACCTTC. Its translation: CSHIGGPEGYGYTF.

The chain combines TRBV30 with TRBJ2-7; 7 bases fit TRBD1. CDR1 GTSNPN and CDR2 SVGIG come from the germline V gene (reference sequence). The CDR3 totals 13 residues. V lost 2 bases and J lost 2; bases outside the gene matches: 3. Here the CDR3 reads CAWSRGGPYEQYF. The CDR3, as DNA: TGTGCCTGGAGTAGAGGGGGCCCCTACGAGCAGTACTTC.

The CDR3 nucleotides read TGTGCCAGCAGTGACGGACTCTTGAACACCGGGGAGCTGTTTTTT. It encodes CASSDGLLNTGELFF. The J gene is TRBJ2-2, the V gene TRBV3-1 (or the pseudogene TRBV3-2), with TRBD2 as a possible D gene (5 bases). Germline V CDR1 and CDR2: LGHDT, YNNKEL (reference sequence). V lost 6 bases, J lost 1 base, and 12 bases lay in between. The CDR3 totals 15 residues.

The V gene is TRBV5-1, the J gene TRBJ2-1; 16 nucleotides align to TRBD2. The CDR3 is 17 residues long. V trimming: 4 bases; J trimming: 2 bases; junction bases outside the gene matches: 3. Per germline, CDR1 SGHRS and CDR2 YFSETQ. The CDR3 nucleotides read TGCGCCAGCAGCCCCGGGACTAGCGGGGGGGCCTACAATGAGCAGTTCTTC. Translated: CASSPGTSGGAYNEQFF.

The rearrangement uses TRBV18 and TRBJ2-1; 11 positions match TRBD2. V lost 4 bases to trimming and J lost 2 bases; unmatched junction nucleotides: 16. The germline V gene encodes CDR1 KGHSH and CDR2 LQKENI. The length of the CDR3 is 20 residues. CDR3 bases: TGTGCCAGCTCACTGCGGAGGGCTATTCCGGGACTAGCGGCCTACAATGAGCAGTTCTTC. This gives the protein CASSLRRAIPGLAAYNEQFF.

The chain carries TRBV11-2 and TRBJ2-5; perhaps TRBD1 as D (8 bases). The CDR3 contains 16 residues. Trimming stripped 1 base from V and 4 bases from J, with 16 bases between. The V gene's germline CDR1 is SGHAT and CDR2 FQNNGV. The CDR3 DNA sequence: TGTGCCAGCAGCTTAGCCGGGGGGACAGGTGGAGAGACCCAGTACTTC. This codes for CASSLAGGTGGETQYF.